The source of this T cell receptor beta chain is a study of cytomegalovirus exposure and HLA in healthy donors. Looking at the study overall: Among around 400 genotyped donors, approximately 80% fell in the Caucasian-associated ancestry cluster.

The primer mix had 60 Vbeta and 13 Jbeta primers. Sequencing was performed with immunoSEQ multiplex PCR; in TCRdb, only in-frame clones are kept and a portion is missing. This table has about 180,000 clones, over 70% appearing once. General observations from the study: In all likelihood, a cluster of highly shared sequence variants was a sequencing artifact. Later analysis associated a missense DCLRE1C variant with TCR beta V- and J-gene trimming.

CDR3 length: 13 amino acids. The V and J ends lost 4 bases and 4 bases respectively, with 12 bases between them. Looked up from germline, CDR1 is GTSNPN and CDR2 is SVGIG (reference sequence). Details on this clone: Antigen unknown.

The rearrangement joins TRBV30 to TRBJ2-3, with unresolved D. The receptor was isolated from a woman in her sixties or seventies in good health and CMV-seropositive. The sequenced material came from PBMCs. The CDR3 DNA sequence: TGTGCCTGGAATCAGCGCCGCGCAGATACGCAGTATTTT. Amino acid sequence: CAWNQRRADTQYF.